This T cell receptor beta chain was retrieved from a study of radiotherapy plus CTLA-4 blockade in lung cancer. Overall study context: There were objective responses in roughly 17% of patients, and about 31% had disease control.

After removal of 3 bases from V and 3 bases from J, the junction contained 6 bases not matched to a gene. The CDR3 contains 17 residues. CDR1 is LGHNA and CDR2 is YSLEER in the germline V gene. Participants had chemo-refractory metastatic non-small-cell lung cancer and were treated with focal radiation plus ipilimumab CTLA-4 blockade. To note about this clone: No antigen is known for it.

Broader study findings: The best prediction of response reportedly came from early blood T cell clone dynamics, with interferon-beta. Radiotherapy was combined with ipilimumab, and tumor-derived TCR clones then expanded in blood.

The data were produced by immunoSEQ multiplex PCR, yet TCRdb's version contains in-frame clones alone and is incomplete. The sample consists of around 40,000 clones, 75% to 90% of them appearing once. The gene calls are TRBV4-3 and TRBJ2-6, with TRBD1 matching 9 bases. The receptor was derived from a human donor with non-small cell lung cancer who had stable disease on radiotherapy plus ipilimumab. The sequencing here drew on peripheral blood, taken from a patient treated with radiotherapy plus ipilimumab. CDR3 loop: CASSHGQGNGGANVLTF. DNA for the CDR3: TGCGCCAGCAGCCACGGACAGGGGAATGGTGGGGCCAACGTCCTGACTTTC.